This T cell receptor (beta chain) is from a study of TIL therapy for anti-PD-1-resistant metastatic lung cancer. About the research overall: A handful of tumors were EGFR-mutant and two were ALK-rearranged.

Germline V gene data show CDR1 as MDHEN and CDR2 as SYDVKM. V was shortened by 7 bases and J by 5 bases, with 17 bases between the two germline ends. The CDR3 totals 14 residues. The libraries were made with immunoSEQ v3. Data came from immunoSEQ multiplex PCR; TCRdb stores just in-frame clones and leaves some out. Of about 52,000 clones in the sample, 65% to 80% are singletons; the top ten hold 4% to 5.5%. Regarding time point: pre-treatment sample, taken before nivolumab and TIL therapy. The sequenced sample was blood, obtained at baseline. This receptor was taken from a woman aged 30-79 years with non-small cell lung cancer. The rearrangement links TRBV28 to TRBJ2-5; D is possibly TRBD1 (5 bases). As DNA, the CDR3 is TGTGCCAGCACCCCTGCAGGGCGCGGTGAGACCCAGTACTTC. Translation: CASTPAGRGETQYF. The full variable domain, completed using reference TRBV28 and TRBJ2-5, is DVKVTQSSRYLVKRTGEKVFLECVQDMDHENMFWYRQDPGLGLRLIYFSYDVKMKEKGDIPEGYSVSREKKERFSLILESASTNQTSMYLCASTPAGRGETQYFGPGTRLLVL.